This TCR beta chain was sequenced during a study of blood T cell repertoires in COVID-19. Study details: Samples came from the United States, Italy and Spain, spanning acute and convalescent COVID-19.

The CDR3 is made up of 14 amino acids. J lost 10 bases, V lost 5 bases, and 7 bases had no gene match. Germline values: CDR1 SGHRS, CDR2 YFSETQ. The table lists this clone with a count of one. Original processing notes: The authors estimated nucleated cell counts from reference gene primer amplification. Some clones are missing from TCRdb's copy, which holds only in-frame ones; the method was immunoSEQ multiplex PCR. The V and J calls and clone size are taken from that table; D and trimming were inferred from the DNA. This sample has some 400,000 clones, with 81% found just once. This chain connects TRBV5-1 to TRBJ1-6; TRBD1 aligns across 9 bases. Sequencing used peripheral blood. The TCR sequence derives from a human donor with acute or convalescent COVID-19. The donor label of this sample is uncertain. The CDR3 DNA sequence: TGCGCCAGCAGTTACGACAGGGGGACCTCACCCCTCCACTTT. Translating it yields CASSYDRGTSPLHF.